Each of the 9 T cell receptor beta chains below was sequenced from the same sample in a study of early T cells in non-severe SARS-CoV-2 infection. TCRdb ran MiXCR on the 5' RACE reads and lists one entry per CDR3 protein. The repertoire consists of 80,000 or so distinct CDR3 sequences, with more than 12% occurring once and the leading ten covering 3% to 3.5%. Specimen: whole blood. The origin of the receptors is an adult who was a healthcare worker with PCR-confirmed SARS-CoV-2 infection or an uninfected control (not recorded which).

This rearrangement joins TRBV27 to TRBJ1-1; D not resolved. The CDR3 loop spans 14 amino acids. Trimming pared 3 bases from V and 3 bases from J, leaving 11 bases between. CDR1 is MNHEY and CDR2 is SMNVEV in the germline V gene (reference sequence). This CDR3 reads CASSLRGLDTEAFF. The CDR3 DNA is TGTGCCAGCAGTTTGCGGGGATTGGACACTGAAGCTTTCTTT.

This chain joins TRBV5-6 and TRBJ2-3, with a possible D match to TRBD1 (6 bases). The CDR3 is made up of 17 amino acids. Germline assignment: CDR1 SGHDT and CDR2 YYEEEE. The ends were cut back, 2 bases at V and 0 bases at J, with 16 bases in the middle. The chain's CDR3 is CASSLKIRDKSTDTQYF. In nucleotides, the CDR3 is TGTGCCAGCAGCTTAAAGATCCGGGACAAAAGCACAGATACGCAGTATTTT.

This clonotype was counted many times. This chain joins TRBV29-1 and TRBJ1-5; D ambiguous. The V end lost 2 bases, the J end lost 4 bases, and 15 bases lay between the germline ends. Germline CDR1 SQVTM, CDR2 ANQGSEA. The CDR3 totals 15 residues. The CDR3 here is CSVELHEGINQPQHF. The CDR3 nucleotides read TGCAGCGTTGAACTGCACGAAGGGATAAATCAGCCCCAGCATTTT.

J is TRBJ1-2 and V is TRBV3-1, with D hard to call. Germline CDR1 is LGHDT and CDR2 is YNNKEL (reference sequence). The V and J ends lost 2 bases and 6 bases respectively, with 4 bases between them. The CDR3 has 11 residues. Here the CDR3 DNA reads TGTGCCAGCAGCCAATTGAATGGCTACACCTTC. This translates into CASSQLNGYTF.

This clonotype was found many times. This chain uses TRBV4-2 with TRBJ2-6; no clear D gene. The V end lost 0 bases, the J end lost 0 bases, and 9 bases lay between the germline ends. The germline CDR1 and CDR2 sequences are LGHNA and YNFKEQ. The CDR3 contains 17 residues. CDR3 in amino acids: CASSQESLRSGANVLTF. The CDR3 DNA sequence: TGTGCCAGCAGCCAAGAATCACTTCGCTCTGGGGCCAACGTCCTGACTTTC.

J is TRBJ1-2 and V is TRBV29-1; tentative D call: TRBD1 (5 bases). The CDR3 has 13 residues. The ends were cut back, 6 bases at V and 8 bases at J, with 19 bases in the middle. Germline CDR1 reads SQVTM; CDR2 reads ANQGSEA. CDR3 sequence (DNA): TGCAGCGTGGAGTGGGGCCTCACCCCCGGCTACACCTTC. Protein: CSVEWGLTPGYTF.

The chain is built from TRBV29-1 and TRBJ2-1, with D unclear. Germline CDR1 and CDR2: SQVTM and ANQGSEA. V was clipped by 3 bases and J by 2 bases, with 8 bases between them. The CDR3 consists of 13 residues. The CDR3 is CSVETSPYNEQFF. CDR3 DNA: TGCAGCGTTGAGACATCCCCCTACAATGAGCAGTTCTTC.

This clonotype showed up just a few times. CDR3 sequence reads: CAVAVGGERFF. The CDR3 region has the DNA TGTGCCGTAGCAGTAGGAGGGGAGAGGTTCTTC. This chain uses TRBV25-1 with TRBJ2-1, with a weak D call TRBD2 (6 bases). Germline assignment: CDR1 MGHDK and CDR2 SYGVNS. Between the trimmed V and J ends, which lost 11 bases and 15 bases, there was a span of 20 bases. The CDR3 is 11 residues long.

Notes on this clonotype: One end of the junction is discordant with germline, which a read error may explain. This chain links TRBV6-4 with TRBJ2-3, with TRBD2 identical over 8 bases. This CDR3 is built from 15 residues. Per the germline V gene, CDR1 is MRHNA and CDR2 is SNTAGT. CDR3 sequence (DNA): TGTGCCAGCGGTGACTCAGCGGGGGGCACAGATACGCAGTATTTT. Encoded protein: CASGDSAGGTDTQYF.